This entry describes one T cell receptor (beta chain). This sample was taken from a study of blood T cell repertoires in COVID-19. Generated by immunoSEQ multiplex PCR, the TCRdb table keeps only in-frame clones and is missing some. The sample lists about 330,000 clones, approximately 89% occurring once. Germline CDR1 and CDR2: LNHDA and SQIVND (reference sequence). The CDR3 is made up of 15 amino acids. The V gene end was trimmed by 1 base and the J gene end by 5 bases; junction bases not matched to a gene: 4. This sequence originates from a man aged 30 to 39 who had recovered from COVID-19. This sequence joins TRBV19 and TRBJ1-5; 8 bases line up with TRBD1. The sample was PBMCs or T cells enriched from blood (not recorded which). CDR3 nucleotide sequence: TGTGCCAGTAGTATAGGCAGACAGGGGCATCAGCCCCAGCATTTT. Translation gives CASSIGRQGHQPQHF.